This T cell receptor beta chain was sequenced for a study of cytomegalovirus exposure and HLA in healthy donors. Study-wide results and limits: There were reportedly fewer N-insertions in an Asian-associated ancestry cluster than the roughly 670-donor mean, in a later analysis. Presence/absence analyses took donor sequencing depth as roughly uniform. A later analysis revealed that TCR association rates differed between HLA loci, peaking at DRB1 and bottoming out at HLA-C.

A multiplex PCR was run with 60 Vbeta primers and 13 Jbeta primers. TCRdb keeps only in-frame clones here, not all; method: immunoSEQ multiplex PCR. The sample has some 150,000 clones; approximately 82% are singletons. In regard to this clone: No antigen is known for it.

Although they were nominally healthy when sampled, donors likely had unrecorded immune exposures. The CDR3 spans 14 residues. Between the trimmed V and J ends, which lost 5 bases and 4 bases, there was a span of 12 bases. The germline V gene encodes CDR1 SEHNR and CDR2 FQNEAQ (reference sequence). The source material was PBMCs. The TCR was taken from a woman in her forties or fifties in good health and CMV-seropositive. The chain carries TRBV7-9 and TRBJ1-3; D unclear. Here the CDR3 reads CASSPLSGGNTIYF. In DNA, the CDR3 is TGTGCCAGCAGCCCCTTATCAGGCGGAAACACCATATATTTT.